This TCR beta chain emerged from a study of OX40 agonist ivuxolimab in advanced cancers. With respect to the entire study: Ivuxolimab was a fully human IgG2 agonistic monoclonal antibody targeting the costimulatory receptor OX40 (CD134). Intravenous ivuxolimab was administered to patients every 2 weeks at six dose levels: 0.01, 0.1, 0.3, 1.5, 3 and 10 mg/kg. Of the 50 to 55 patients in dose escalation, some 20 had hepatocellular carcinoma, some 15 had melanoma, 9 had renal cell carcinoma and 9 had head and neck cancer. In the dose-escalation cohort, 75% to 90% of patients were male, and the mean age was 60 years with a range of about 23 to 79. Patients were allowed to have had prior anti-PD-1, anti-PD-L1 or anti-CTLA-4 therapy, and roughly two fifths of the dose-escalation patients had been treated with checkpoint inhibitors. Three dose-escalation patients achieved partial responses, one with hepatocellular carcinoma and two with cutaneous melanoma. The point of sequencing TCRbeta in the periphery was to test whether ivuxolimab changed TCR sequence diversity and drove clonal T-cell expansion. The paper covers the monotherapy dose-escalation part of the phase I ivuxolimab trial, which included N = 52 patients.

To sequence the TCRbeta CDR3 region, genomic DNA was isolated from the sorted cells. TCRbeta CDR3 regions were sequenced using the immunoSEQ Assay. TCRdb holds this immuneACCESS table with in-frame rearrangements only. Some clones are missing; in checked studies, unresolved V genes explain under half, and the rest has no known cause. This sample holds about 83,000 clones; 70% to 85% were observed only once. Of the sample, around 7.3% falls within the top ten clones. The research as a whole found: Which antigens the clonally expanded peripheral T cells were specific for was not determined. Low levels of normalized T-cell clonal expansion were also seen in some patients who did not respond. At doses of 0.1 to 3.0 mg/kg, clonal expansion of both CD4+ and CD8+ T cells in blood was seen between baseline and week 6. In partial responders in the 0.1-3.0 mg/kg groups, normalized peripheral clonal expansion was found to be among the lowest, especially among CD8+ T cells. After ivuxolimab, CD8+ T cells had more expanded clones than CD4+ T cells on average.

CDR3 length: 13 amino acids, cysteine to phenylalanine. Of all the DNA, just the CDR3 is kept, 39 bases in frame from base 1. The CDR1 and CDR2 encoded by the germline V gene (reference sequence) are LNHNV and YYDKDF. The trial excluded patients who had a history of autoimmune disease or were on systemic immunosuppression. Peripheral blood for TCR sequencing was collected from all dose cohorts at baseline, on cycle 4 day 1, and on cycle 7 day 1. The samples were taken from a phase I, first-in-human, multicenter, open-label dose-escalation trial of ivuxolimab. Adults with locally advanced or metastatic melanoma, renal cell, hepatocellular, or head and neck squamous cell carcinoma were enrolled in the trial. CD4+ and CD8+ T cells were sorted separately from peripheral blood before TCR sequencing. To note about this clone: There is no known antigen for this receptor. Base qualities are not at hand, and no much larger clone is one base apart.

This receptor was identified in an adult with an advanced solid tumor such as melanoma, head and neck, liver or kidney cancer. Sequencing was performed on CD4+ or CD8+ T cells sorted from blood, taken in a trial of the OX40 agonist ivuxolimab. The receptor chain draws on TRBV15 and TRBJ2-5; the D assignment is uncertain and may be TRBD1 or TRBD2, with 5 bases supporting each. Matching the DNA end better, TRBJ2-7 makes the J call doubtful. The bases are TGTGCCACCAGCCCCGGGGCCTCCTACGAGCAGTACTTC. This gives the protein CATSPGASYEQYF.